These T cell receptor beta chains were read from a single sample in a study of shared clonotypes between healthy human individuals. Clones were sequenced by immunoSEQ multiplex PCR, and TCRdb holds only the in-frame ones, with some missing. Of about 1,900,000 clones listed, approximately 94% are singletons. The specimen was naive CD8+ T cells sorted from blood. These receptors all stem from a man aged 18 to 35 in good health. The CDR3 runs from the conserved cysteine through the conserved F or W. A D gene is named only where the DNA matches it firmly. Clone size is stated in some rows and not others, as once, few, many or a class when expanded.

V	D	size	J	DNA	CDR3
TRBV7-9	-	few	TRBJ1-2	TGTGCCAGCAGCCCCCTGACCGGAGATGGCTACACCTTC	CASSPLTGDGYTF
TRBV9	-	-	TRBJ1-1	TGTGCCAGCAGTCAGGGACAACAGGGACCGAACACTGAAGCTTTCTTT	CASSQGQQGPNTEAFF
TRBV6-5	TRBD2	-	TRBJ2-7	TGTGCCAGCAGTTATGGGGGGGGGACCTACGAGCAGTACTTC	CASSYGGGTYEQYF
TRBV6-1	TRBD1	-	TRBJ2-7	TGTGCCAGCAGTGAAATTGCTGGGACAGGGAGCCCCGAGCAGTACTTC	CASSEIAGTGSPEQYF
TRBV18	-	-	TRBJ2-2	TGTGCCAGCTCACCCCTTCCGGGGGATGGCACCGGGGAGCTGTTTTTT	CASSPLPGDGTGELFF
TRBV27	-	-	TRBJ2-1	TGTGCCAGCAGTTTAAAGTCCCCCTTGCTAGCGCTCCCCTACAATGAGCAGTTCTTC	CASSLKSPLLALPYNEQFF
TRBV13	TRBD2	-	TRBJ2-7	TGTGCCAGCAGCTTAGGACCCGTACTAGCGGGAGGCATCGAGCAGTACTTC	CASSLGPVLAGGIEQYF
TRBV6-5	TRBD1	-	TRBJ2-2	TGTGCCAGCGGGGGCGACAGGGGGACCGGGGAGCTGTTTTTT	CASGGDRGTGELFF
TRBV10-3	-	-	TRBJ1-2	TGTGCCATCAGTGAAGAGAACTATGGCTACACCTTC	CAISEENYGYTF
TRBV5-6	-	once	TRBJ1-1	TGTGCCAGCAGCCCTAGACAGGCTGAAGCTTTCTTT	CASSPRQAEAFF
TRBV6-7	-	-	TRBJ1-5	TGTGCCAGCAGTTACTCGAACTCCCGGGACCTTAATCAGCCCCAGCATTTT	CASSYSNSRDLNQPQHF
TRBV15	TRBD2	-	TRBJ2-7	TGTGCCACCAGCTACGGGACTAGCGAGTACGAGCAGTACTTC	CATSYGTSEYEQYF
TRBV7-9	-	-	TRBJ2-1	TGTGCCAGCAGCTTAGGAAAGAGGGAGCAGTTCTTC	CASSLGKREQFF
TRBV6-5	-	-	TRBJ2-3	TGTGCCAGCAGCCACCGAGAGGGCCATGGTACGCAGTATTTT	CASSHREGHGTQYF
TRBV5-6	TRBD2	-	TRBJ2-3	TGTGCCAGCAGCTTGGCGGGGGGAATAGATACGCAGTATTTT	CASSLAGGIDTQYF
TRBV9	-	-	TRBJ2-2	TGTGCCAGCAGCGGCCGACAGGACACCGGGGAGCTGTTTTTT	CASSGRQDTGELFF
TRBV4-1	TRBD1	-	TRBJ1-5	TGCGCCAGCAGCCACCGGGAGGGGGCCTTCAATCAGCCCCAGCATTTT	CASSHREGAFNQPQHF
TRBV23-1	TRBD1	-	TRBJ2-4	TGCGCCAGCGGAGCCCCTGACGCGGACAGGGCCGTTGCCAAAAACATTCAGTACTTC	CASGAPDADRAVAKNIQYF
TRBV2	-	-	TRBJ1-1	TGTGCCAGCAAGCCCGGACCGCACACTGAAGCTTTCTTT	CASKPGPHTEAFF
TRBV5-1	-	-	TRBJ2-7	TGCGCCAGCAGCCCCCGGACCTACTACGAGCAGTACTTC	CASSPRTYYEQYF
TRBV27	-	-	TRBJ2-5	TGTGCCAGCGCTTATGGAGGTCAAGAGACCCAGTACTTC	CASAYGGQETQYF
TRBV29-1	TRBD1	-	TRBJ2-1	TGCAGCGTTGAAAAGGACAGGGACCTCTACAATGAGCAGTTCTTC	CSVEKDRDLYNEQFF
TRBV7-8	TRBD1	-	TRBJ1-4	TGTGCCAGCAGCTTAGAGGGGGCGCGAGGGTTTAGTGAAAAACTGTTTTTT	CASSLEGARGFSEKLFF
TRBV7-9	-	-	TRBJ2-7	TGTGCCAGCAGCCCAGGGGACGAGCAGTACTTC	CASSPGDEQYF
TRBV6-6	-	-	TRBJ2-1	TGTGCCAGCAGTTACTCTGACTCTAGGCCGACCGATGAGCAGTTCTTC	CASSYSDSRPTDEQFF
TRBV9	TRBD2	-	TRBJ2-3	TGTGCCAGCAGCGACCACTTAGCGGGAGGGCCAAGTGTGGATACGCAGTATTTT	CASSDHLAGGPSVDTQYF
TRBV7-6	-	-	TRBJ2-7	TGTGCCAGCAGCTTAGAGCAGGGGGGCGGTTACGAGCAGTACTTC	CASSLEQGGGYEQYF
TRBV28	-	once	TRBJ1-4	TGTGCCAGCAGTTTAGTCAGGGCAACTAATGAAAAACTGTTTTTT	CASSLVRATNEKLFF
TRBV27	TRBD2	-	TRBJ2-1	TGTGCCAGCAGTTTATCGCGGGGGATTGGCTACAATGAGCAGTTCTTC	CASSLSRGIGYNEQFF
TRBV9	-	-	TRBJ2-5	TGTGCCAGCAGCAGGCTCATTCAGGGGCAAGAGACCCAGTACTTC	CASSRLIQGQETQYF
TRBV15	-	-	TRBJ1-1	TGTGCCACCAGCAGAGATGGGGAGATTGAAGCTTTCTTT	CATSRDGEIEAFF
TRBV4-1	TRBD2	-	TRBJ2-7	TGCGCCAGCAGCCAAAGTTGGGGGGGGAACGAGCAGTACTTC	CASSQSWGGNEQYF
TRBV27	-	-	TRBJ1-5	TGTGCCAGCAGTTTATCGTCGGGGGAGCACAATCAGCCCCAGCATTTT	CASSLSSGEHNQPQHF
TRBV12-5	TRBD1	-	TRBJ2-7	TGTGCTAGTGGTATGGGACAGGGGCTCACCTACGAGCAGTACTTC	CASGMGQGLTYEQYF
TRBV29-1	TRBD2	-	TRBJ2-3	TGCAGCGTCCCAGTAGCGGGAAAAACTACAGATACGCAGTATTTT	CSVPVAGKTTDTQYF
TRBV5-1	-	-	TRBJ1-5	TGCGCCAGCAGGAAGGACAGTCCAGATCAGCCCCAGCATTTT	CASRKDSPDQPQHF
TRBV6-6	-	-	TRBJ2-7	TGTGCCAGCAGTTACTCTAGCGGAGACTCCTACGAGCAGTACTTC	CASSYSSGDSYEQYF
TRBV4-3	TRBD1	-	TRBJ2-7	TGCGCCAGCAGCCAAGGGACAGGGGGCTCTTACGAGCAGTACTTC	CASSQGTGGSYEQYF
TRBV11-2	-	-	TRBJ2-7	TGTGCCAGCAGCCCCCATTCGGGGGAGTACTCCTACGAGCAGTACTTC	CASSPHSGEYSYEQYF
TRBV11-2	TRBD2	-	TRBJ2-5	TGTGCCAGCAGCCTCGGGACTAGCGGGACCCAAGAGACCCAGTACTTC	CASSLGTSGTQETQYF
TRBV10-3	TRBD1	-	TRBJ1-3	TGTGCCATCAGTTTAGGGACAGGCCTCCACTCTGGAAACACCATATATTTT	CAISLGTGLHSGNTIYF
TRBV7-9	-	few	TRBJ1-2	TGTGCCAGCAGCTTAGGACTTGGTGCTAACTATGGCTACACCTTC	CASSLGLGANYGYTF
TRBV6-5	-	-	TRBJ2-1	TGTGCCAGCAGCCGGGGGCCCCGGGGGTACAATGAGCAGTTCTTC	CASSRGPRGYNEQFF
TRBV7-9	-	-	TRBJ2-2	TGTGCCAGCTGGTTGCGGGGAGTCGGGGAGCTGTTTTTT	CASWLRGVGELFF
TRBV5-1	TRBD1	-	TRBJ2-7	TGCGCCAGCAGCCCATACCCCGGACAGGGGGGCTACGAGCAGTACTTC	CASSPYPGQGGYEQYF
TRBV5-8	-	-	TRBJ1-5	TGTGCCAGCAGATTGGGGGGGAATCAGCCCCAGCATTTT	CASRLGGNQPQHF